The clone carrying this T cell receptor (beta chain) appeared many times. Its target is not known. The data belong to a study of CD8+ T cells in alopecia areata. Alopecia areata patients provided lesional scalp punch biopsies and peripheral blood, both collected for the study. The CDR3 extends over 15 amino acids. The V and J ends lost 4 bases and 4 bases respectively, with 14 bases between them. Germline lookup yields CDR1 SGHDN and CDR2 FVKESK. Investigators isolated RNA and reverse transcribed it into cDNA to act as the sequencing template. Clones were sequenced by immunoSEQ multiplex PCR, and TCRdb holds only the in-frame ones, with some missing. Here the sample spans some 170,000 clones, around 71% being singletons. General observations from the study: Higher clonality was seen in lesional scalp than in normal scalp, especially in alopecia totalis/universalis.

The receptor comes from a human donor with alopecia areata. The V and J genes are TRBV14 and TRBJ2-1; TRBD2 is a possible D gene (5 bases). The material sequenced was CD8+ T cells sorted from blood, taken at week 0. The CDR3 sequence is CASSPEQRLYNEQFF. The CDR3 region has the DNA TGTGCCAGCAGCCCGGAACAGCGGCTTTACAATGAGCAGTTCTTC.